This entry features one T cell receptor beta chain sequence. Between the trimmed V and J ends, which lost 1 base and 3 bases, there was a span of 10 bases. The CDR3 extends over 14 amino acids. CDR1 and CDR2 (germline): MNHNS, SASEGT. This entry belongs to a study of human T cells and chemical hapten exposure. Time point given: pre-sensitization, week 0. Noted treatment: therapeutic diphenylcyclopropenone sensitization with weekly scalp DPC. One entry per CDR3 protein results from TCRdb running MiXCR on the RACE reads. The sample lists around 330,000 distinct CDR3 sequences, 4.5% to 7% seen once, with around 8% in the top ten.

This TCR derives from a young woman with alopecia areata. Some clones in this sample may be carry-over from other donors' samples. The chain carries TRBV6-1 and TRBJ2-7; no definite D call. Sequencing used whole blood, obtained in connection with sensitization to the hapten diphenylcyclopropenone (DPC). The CDR3 nucleotides are TGTGCCAGCAGTGAAGTTACACTTAACTACGAGCAGTACTTC. Its protein product is CASSEVTLNYEQYF.